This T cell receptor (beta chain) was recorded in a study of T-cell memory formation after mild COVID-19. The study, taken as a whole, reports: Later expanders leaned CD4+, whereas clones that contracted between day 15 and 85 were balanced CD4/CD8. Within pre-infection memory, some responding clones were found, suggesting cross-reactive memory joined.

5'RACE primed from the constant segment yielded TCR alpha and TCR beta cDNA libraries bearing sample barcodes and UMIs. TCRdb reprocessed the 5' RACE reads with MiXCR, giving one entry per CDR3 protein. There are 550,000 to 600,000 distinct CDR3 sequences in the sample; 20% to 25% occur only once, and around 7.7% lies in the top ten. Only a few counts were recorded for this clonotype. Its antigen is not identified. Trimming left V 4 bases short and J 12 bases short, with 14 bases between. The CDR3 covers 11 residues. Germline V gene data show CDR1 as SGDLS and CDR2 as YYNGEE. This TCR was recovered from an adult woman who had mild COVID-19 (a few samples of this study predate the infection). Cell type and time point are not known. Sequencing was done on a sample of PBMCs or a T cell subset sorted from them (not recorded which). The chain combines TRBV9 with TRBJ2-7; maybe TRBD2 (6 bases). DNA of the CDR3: TGTGCCAGCAGCCCTCCGGGAGAGGGGTACTTC. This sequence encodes CASSPPGEGYF.